These 9 T cell receptor beta chains share one sample of origin, sequenced in a study of early T cells in non-severe SARS-CoV-2 infection (dated by TCRdb to the early 2020s). Libraries were made using 5' RACE. This sample was sequenced with a NextSeq 500. The public reads were quality trimmed at Q25 with fastp and then assembled into clones with MiXCR by TCRdb, keeping productive beta chains. Each record represents a unique CDR3 protein, reported with the most common genes and DNA among its rows. The sample table lists fewer than 80,000 distinct CDR3 sequences, around 10% of them with a count of one. Around 12% of the sample is taken by the ten largest. The material sequenced was whole blood, taken at baseline. The receptors were sampled from an adult who was a healthcare worker with PCR-confirmed SARS-CoV-2 infection or an uninfected control (not recorded which).

A few counts support this clonotype. The V gene is TRBV5-5, the J gene TRBJ2-3; 7 nucleotides line up with TRBD1. The germline V gene encodes CDR1 SGHKS and CDR2 YYEKEE (reference sequence). J lost 5 bases, V lost 4 bases, and 1 base had no gene match. The CDR3 is made up of 12 amino acids. The CDR3 here is CASSRGQDTQYF. CDR3 in DNA: TGTGCCAGCAGCAGGGGGCAAGATACGCAGTATTTT.

This clonotype was counted ten times or more. The rearrangement joins TRBV29-1 to TRBJ2-3; D ambiguous. In germline, CDR1 is SQVTM, CDR2 ANQGSEA. The V end lost 1 base, the J end lost 5 bases, and 10 bases lay between the germline ends. The CDR3 length is 13 residues. The CDR3 DNA reads as TGCAGCGTTGAAGGTTCAGAGGTAGATACGCAGTATTTT. Its protein product is CSVEGSEVDTQYF.

In its sample, this clonotype was seen a few times. This chain links TRBV28 with TRBJ2-1, with D perhaps TRBD2 (6 bases). V lost 6 bases and J 4 bases, leaving 16 bases between the germline ends. The CDR3 sequence is 15 residues long. Per the germline V gene, CDR1 is MDHEN and CDR2 is SYDVKM. As DNA, the CDR3 is TGTGCCAGCAGCCCAGTGACGGAGGGATACAATGAGCAGTTCTTC. Protein: CASSPVTEGYNEQFF.

This clonotype was recorded many times. The rearrangement links TRBV13 to TRBJ1-4, with 9 nucleotides matching TRBD1. V lost 7 bases and J lost 5; bases outside the gene matches: 17. The CDR3 length is 18 residues. The germline V gene has CDR1 PRHDT and CDR2 FYEKMQ (reference sequence). This CDR3 reads CASTWIRDRDPQNEKLFF. CDR3 nucleotides: TGTGCCAGCACCTGGATTCGGGACAGGGATCCACAAAATGAAAAACTGTTTTTT.

A few counts support this clonotype. The chain combines TRBV29-1 with TRBJ1-1; TRBD1 is a possible D gene (6 bases). Trimming cost V 4 bases and J 4 bases, with 13 bases left between them. The CDR3 sequence is 13 residues long. The V gene's germline CDR1 is SQVTM and CDR2 ANQGSEA. DNA of the CDR3: TGCAGCGTTGTGGGGGGGCGAGGCACTGAAGCTTTCTTT. Its protein is CSVVGGRGTEAFF.

In this sample, this clonotype turned up a few times. The gene calls are TRBV6-5 and TRBJ2-3; D call uncertain. V was clipped by 0 bases and J by 0 bases, with 1 base between them. The CDR3 spans 13 residues. CDR1 is MNHEY and CDR2 is SVGAGI in the germline V gene. The CDR3 bases are TGTGCCAGCAGTTACTCGAGCACAGATACGCAGTATTTT. This encodes CASSYSSTDTQYF.

This CDR3 reads CATSWEDTQYF. In DNA, the CDR3 is TGTGCCACCAGCTGGGAGGATACGCAGTATTTT. The chain has TRBV2 and TRBJ2-3, with a possible D match to TRBD2 (5 bases). Germline lookup yields CDR1 SNHLY and CDR2 FYNNEI. The length of the CDR3 is 11 residues. With 10 bases removed from V and 6 bases from J, the gap between germline ends came to 11 bases.

With regard to this clonotype: A much larger clone lies a single base off, so this may be a read error. The V call is TRBV24-1, the J call TRBJ2-1; possibly TRBD2 for D (6 bases). From germline, CDR1 is KGHDR and CDR2 SFDVKD. This CDR3 comprises 13 residues. Trimming removed 11 bases at V and 0 bases at J, with 10 bases between. The CDR3 DNA reads as TGTGCCAACGGGGGAAGCTCCTACAATGAGCAGTTCTTC. This translates into CANGGSSYNEQFF.

The rearrangement uses TRBV5-7 and TRBJ2-5; the D call may be TRBD1 or TRBD2 (6 bases each). TRBV5-7 is recorded as an ORF, its role being uncertain. This CDR3 has 18 residues. Trimming cost V 2 bases and J 4 bases, with 24 bases left between them. CDR3 protein: CASSLHTDRRGRRETQYF. The CDR3 DNA is TGTGCCAGCAGCTTACACACTGATCGACGGGGGCGGCGAGAGACCCAGTACTTC.